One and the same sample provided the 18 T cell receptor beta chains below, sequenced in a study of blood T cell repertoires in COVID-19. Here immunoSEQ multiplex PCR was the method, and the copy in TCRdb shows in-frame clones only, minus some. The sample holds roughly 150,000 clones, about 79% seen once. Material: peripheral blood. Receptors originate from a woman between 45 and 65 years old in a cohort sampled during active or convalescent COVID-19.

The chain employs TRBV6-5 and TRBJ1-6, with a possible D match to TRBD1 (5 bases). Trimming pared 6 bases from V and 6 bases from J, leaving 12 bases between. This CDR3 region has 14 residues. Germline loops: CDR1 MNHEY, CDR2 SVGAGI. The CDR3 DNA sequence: TGTGCCAGCAGAGGGCCCGGGGGTAATTCACCCCTCCACTTT. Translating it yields CASRGPGGNSPLHF.

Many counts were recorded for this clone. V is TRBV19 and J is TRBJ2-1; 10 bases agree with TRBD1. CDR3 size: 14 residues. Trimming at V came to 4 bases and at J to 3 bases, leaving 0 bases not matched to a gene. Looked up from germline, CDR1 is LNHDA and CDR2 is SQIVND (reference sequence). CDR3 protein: CASSRTGGYNEQFF. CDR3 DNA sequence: TGTGCCAGTAGTAGGACAGGGGGCTACAATGAGCAGTTCTTC.

The CDR3 DNA sequence: TGTGCCAGCTCACCAGGCCTCAGCTCCTACGAGCAGTACTTC. The encoded protein is CASSPGLSSYEQYF. The J gene is TRBJ2-7, the V gene TRBV18; no definite D call. V lost 2 bases, J lost 0 bases, and 8 bases lay in between. This CDR3 comprises 14 residues. Germline V gene lookup returns CDR1 KGHSH and CDR2 LQKENI.

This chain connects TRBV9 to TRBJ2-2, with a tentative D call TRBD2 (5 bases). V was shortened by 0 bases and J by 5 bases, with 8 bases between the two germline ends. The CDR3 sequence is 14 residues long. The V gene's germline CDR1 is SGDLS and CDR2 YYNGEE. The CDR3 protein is CASSVGGSTGELFF. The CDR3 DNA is TGTGCCAGCAGCGTAGGAGGGAGTACCGGGGAGCTGTTTTTT.

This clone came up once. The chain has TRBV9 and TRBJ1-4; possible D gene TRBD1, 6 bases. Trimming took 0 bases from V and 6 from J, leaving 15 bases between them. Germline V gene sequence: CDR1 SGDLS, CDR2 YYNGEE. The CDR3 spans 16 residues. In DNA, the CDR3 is TGTGCCAGCAGCGTAGCTATGGGGGGGCTGTATGAAAAACTGTTTTTT. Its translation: CASSVAMGGLYEKLFF. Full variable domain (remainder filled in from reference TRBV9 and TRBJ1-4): DSGVTQTPKHLITATGQRVTLRCSPRSGDLSVYWYQQSLDQGLQFLIQYYNGEERAKGNILERFSAQQFPDLHSELNLSSLELGDSALYFCASSVAMGGLYEKLFFGSGTQLSVL.

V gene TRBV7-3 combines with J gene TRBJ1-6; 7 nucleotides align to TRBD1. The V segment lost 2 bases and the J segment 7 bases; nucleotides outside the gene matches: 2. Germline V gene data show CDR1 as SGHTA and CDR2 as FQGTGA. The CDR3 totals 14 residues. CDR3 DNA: TGTGCCAGCAGCTTAGGGACAGAGAATTCACCCCTCCACTTT. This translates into CASSLGTENSPLHF.

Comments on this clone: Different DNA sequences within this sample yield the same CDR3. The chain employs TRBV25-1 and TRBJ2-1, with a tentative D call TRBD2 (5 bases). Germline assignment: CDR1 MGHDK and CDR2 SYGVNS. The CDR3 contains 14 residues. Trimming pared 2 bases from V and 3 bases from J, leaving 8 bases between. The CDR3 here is CASSEGRGYNEQFF. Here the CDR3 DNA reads TGTGCCAGCAGTGAAGGTCGGGGCTACAATGAGCAGTTCTTC.

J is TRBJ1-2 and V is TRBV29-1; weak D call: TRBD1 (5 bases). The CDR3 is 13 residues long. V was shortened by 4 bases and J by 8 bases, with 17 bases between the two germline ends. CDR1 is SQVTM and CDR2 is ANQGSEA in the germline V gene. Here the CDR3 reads CSVVAVLGQGYTF. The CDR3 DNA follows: TGCAGCGTTGTGGCTGTTCTGGGGCAGGGCTACACCTTC.

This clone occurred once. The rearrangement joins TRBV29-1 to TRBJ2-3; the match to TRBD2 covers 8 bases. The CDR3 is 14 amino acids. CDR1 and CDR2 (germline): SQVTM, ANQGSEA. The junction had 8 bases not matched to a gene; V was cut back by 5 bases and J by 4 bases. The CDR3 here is CSVHLGGAPDTQYF. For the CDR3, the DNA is TGCAGCGTTCACCTCGGGGGGGCCCCAGATACGCAGTATTTT.

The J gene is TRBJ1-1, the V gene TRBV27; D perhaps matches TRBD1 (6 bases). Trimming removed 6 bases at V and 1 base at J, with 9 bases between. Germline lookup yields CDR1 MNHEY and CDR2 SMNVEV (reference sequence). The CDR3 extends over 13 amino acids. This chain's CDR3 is CASSLTGNTEAFF. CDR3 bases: TGTGCCAGCAGCTTGACAGGGAACACTGAAGCTTTCTTT.

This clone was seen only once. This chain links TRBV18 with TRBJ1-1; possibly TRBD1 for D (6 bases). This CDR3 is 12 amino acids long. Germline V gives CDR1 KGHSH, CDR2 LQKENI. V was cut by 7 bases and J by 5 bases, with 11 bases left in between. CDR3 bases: TGTGCCAGCTGGAGGGGGGGGACTGAAGCTTTCTTT. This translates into CASWRGGTEAFF.

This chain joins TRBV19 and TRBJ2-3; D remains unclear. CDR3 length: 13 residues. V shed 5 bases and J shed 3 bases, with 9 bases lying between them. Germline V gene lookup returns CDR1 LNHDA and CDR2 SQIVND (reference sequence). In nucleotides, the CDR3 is TGTGCCAGTAGTTTCCGGGTGACAGATACGCAGTATTTT. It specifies CASSFRVTDTQYF.

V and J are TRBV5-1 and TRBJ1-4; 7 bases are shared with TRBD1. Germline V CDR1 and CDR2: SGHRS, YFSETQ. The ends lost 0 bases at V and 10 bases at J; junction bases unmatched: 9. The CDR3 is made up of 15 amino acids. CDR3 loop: CASSLGGTAPAKLFF. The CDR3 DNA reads TGCGCCAGCAGCTTGGGCGGGACAGCGCCGGCAAAACTGTTTTTT.

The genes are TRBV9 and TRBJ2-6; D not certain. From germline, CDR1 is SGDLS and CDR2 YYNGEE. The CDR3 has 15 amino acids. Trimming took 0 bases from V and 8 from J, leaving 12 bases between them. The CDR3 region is CASSVAPVESNVLTF. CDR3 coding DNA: TGTGCCAGCAGCGTAGCCCCGGTTGAGTCCAACGTCCTGACTTTC.

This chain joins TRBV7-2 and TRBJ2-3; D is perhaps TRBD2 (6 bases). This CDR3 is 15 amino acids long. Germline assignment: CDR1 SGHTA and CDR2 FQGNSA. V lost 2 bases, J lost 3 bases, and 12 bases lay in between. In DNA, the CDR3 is TGTGCCAGCAGCTTATATGGCGGGGTAACAGATACGCAGTATTTT. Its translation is CASSLYGGVTDTQYF.

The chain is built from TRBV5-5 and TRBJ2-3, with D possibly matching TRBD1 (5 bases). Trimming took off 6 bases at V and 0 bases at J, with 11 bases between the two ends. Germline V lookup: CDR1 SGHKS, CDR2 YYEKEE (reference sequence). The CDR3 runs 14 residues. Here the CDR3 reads CASNSGMSTDTQYF. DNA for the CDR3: TGTGCCAGCAACTCAGGGATGAGCACAGATACGCAGTATTTT. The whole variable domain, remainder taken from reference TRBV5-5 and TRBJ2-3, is DAGVTQSPTHLIKTRGQQVTLRCSPISGHKSVSWYQQVLGQGPQFIFQYYEKEERGRGNFPDRFSARQFPNYSSELNVNALLLGDSALYLCASNSGMSTDTQYFGPGTRLTVL.

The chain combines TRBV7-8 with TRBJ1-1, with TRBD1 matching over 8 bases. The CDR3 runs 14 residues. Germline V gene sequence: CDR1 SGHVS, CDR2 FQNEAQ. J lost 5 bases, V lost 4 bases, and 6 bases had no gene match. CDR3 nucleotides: TGTGCCAGCAGCTCCTCAACAGGGGGAACTGAAGCTTTCTTT. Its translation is CASSSSTGGTEAFF. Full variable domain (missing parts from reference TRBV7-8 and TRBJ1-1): GAGVSQSPRYKVAKRGQDVALRCDPISGHVSLFWYQQALGQGPEFLTYFQNEAQLDKSGLPSDRFFAERPEGSVSTLKIQRTQQEDSAVYLCASSSSTGGTEAFFGQGTRLTVV.

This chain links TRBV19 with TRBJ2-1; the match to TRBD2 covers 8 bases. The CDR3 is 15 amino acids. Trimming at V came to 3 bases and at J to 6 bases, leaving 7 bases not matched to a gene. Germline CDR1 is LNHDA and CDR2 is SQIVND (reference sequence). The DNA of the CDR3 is TGTGCCAGTAGTATTCTCGGGGGGGCCCTCAATGAGCAGTTCTTC. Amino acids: CASSILGGALNEQFF.